The 7 T cell receptor beta chains given below trace back to one sample, sequenced in a study of CD8+CD57+ T cells in acquired aplastic anemia. The TCR beta profiling, which covered VDJ combination and CDR3 sequence, was carried out using genomic DNA as the template. TCRdb independently ran MiXCR on the reads; one entry per CDR3 protein. Of fewer than 250,000 distinct CDR3 sequences in the sample, around 45% were seen once. Patients chosen for sequencing had shown CD8+CD57+ cell expansion by flow cytometry. The sample consisted of sorted CD4+, CD8+, or CD8+CD57+ T cells (not recorded which) from PBMCs. These receptors came from a human donor with aplastic anemia.

At least ten counts were recorded for this clonotype. The genes are TRBV12-3 or TRBV12-4 and TRBJ2-7; 8 bases map to TRBD1. This CDR3 is built from 15 residues. V shed 5 bases and J 4 bases; nucleotides not matched to a gene: 10. The CDR3 DNA reads TGTGCCAGCAGTCCCCCGGGACAGGACCTTTACGAGCAGTACTTC. As protein: CASSPPGQDLYEQYF.

This clonotype was observed a single time. The CDR3 sequence is CATSSQREFGREQYF. CDR3 nucleotide sequence: TGTGCCACCTCGTCCCAAAGGGAGTTCGGTCGGGAGCAGTACTTC. The V and J genes are TRBV24-1 and TRBJ2-7; D is possibly TRBD2 (5 bases). This CDR3 spans 15 amino acids. The V gene's germline CDR1 is KGHDR and CDR2 SFDVKD. With 9 bases removed from V and 7 bases from J, the gap between germline ends came to 24 bases.

This clonotype was seen at least ten times. The gene calls are TRBV14 and TRBJ2-5, with 12 bases fitting TRBD2. V was pared by 2 bases and J by 3 bases, with 4 bases of the junction left unmatched. The CDR3 length is 16 residues. Germline CDR1 SGHDN, CDR2 FVKESK. Written as DNA, the CDR3 is TGTGCCAGCAGCCAAAAACGGACTAGCGGGAAAGAGACCCAGTACTTC. Its protein is CASSQKRTSGKETQYF.

This clonotype was seen repeatedly, ten times or more. The chain recombines TRBV19 with TRBJ2-7, with D possibly TRBD2 on 5 matching bases. V lost 6 bases and J lost 3, with 24 bases in between. The germline gives CDR1 LNHDA, CDR2 SQIVND (reference sequence). The CDR3 spans 17 residues. The chain's CDR3 is CASSQLVSAPWVYEQYF. CDR3 nucleotide sequence: TGTGCCAGTAGCCAACTAGTCAGCGCCCCCTGGGTCTACGAGCAGTACTTC. Filled out from reference TRBV19 and TRBJ2-7, the complete variable domain reads DGGITQSPKYLFRKEGQNVTLSCEQNLNHDAMYWYRQDPGQGLRLIYYSQIVNDFQKGDIAEGYSVSREKKESFPLTVTSAQKNPTAFYLCASSQLVSAPWVYEQYFGPGTRLTVT.

This clonotype has a count of ten or more. One end of the junction fails to match germline, which may point to a read error. This CDR3 is CATAIGGRSTNTQYF. CDR3 in DNA: TGTGCCACCGCGATAGGGGGTAGGAGCACAAATACGCAGTATTTT. The chain combines TRBV19 with TRBJ2-3; weak D call: TRBD1 (6 bases). This CDR3 region has 15 residues. Germline lookup yields CDR1 LNHDA and CDR2 SQIVND (reference sequence).

This clonotype was seen many times. This chain links TRBV4-3 with TRBJ2-7; 8 positions match TRBD1. V lost 0 bases and J lost 3; bases outside the gene matches: 7. CDR3 length: 16 residues. Germline-derived CDR1 and CDR2 are LGHNA and YSLEER. CDR3 loop: CASSQDVTGVNYEQYF. CDR3 DNA sequence: TGCGCCAGCAGCCAAGATGTGACAGGGGTAAACTACGAGCAGTACTTC.

This chain uses TRBV7-9 with TRBJ2-5; D is unclear. This CDR3 region has 14 residues. Per the germline V gene, CDR1 is SEHNR and CDR2 is FQNEAQ (reference sequence). Trimming removed 3 bases at V and 5 bases at J, with 13 bases between. CDR3 amino acids: CASSFLRNGETQYF. CDR3 DNA: TGTGCCAGCAGCTTTTTACGGAATGGGGAGACCCAGTACTTC.